Listed below are T cell receptor beta chains from one sample, sequenced in a study of CD8 T cells in Susac syndrome. Each CDR3 protein is one row after TCRdb ran MiXCR on the immunoSEQ multiplex PCR reads. The profile shows about 130,000 distinct CDR3 sequences, around 93% of them singletons. Sequencing used CD8+ T cells from PBMCs. These receptors all come from a human donor with Susac syndrome. Each CDR3 is given with its conserved first and last residue. Each record gives: CDR3 protein, CDR3 DNA, D gene, J gene, V gene, clone size. A D gene is named only where the DNA matches it firmly. Clone size, where shown, is once, few, many, or a class for clones that have expanded.

cdr3_aa: CASSSQGGYYEQYF; cdr3_nt: TGTGCCAGCAGTTCCCAAGGGGGGTACTACGAGCAGTACTTC; d_call: -; j_call: TRBJ2-7; v_call: TRBV6-5; clone_size: -
cdr3_aa: CASSLYRQGPGYTF; cdr3_nt: TGTGCCAGCAGTCTATACCGACAGGGCCCGGGCTACACCTTC; d_call: TRBD1; j_call: TRBJ1-2; v_call: TRBV2; clone_size: -
cdr3_aa: CASSAGGNTEAFF; cdr3_nt: TGTGCCAGCAGTGCTGGGGGGAACACTGAAGCTTTCTTT; d_call: -; j_call: TRBJ1-1; v_call: TRBV12-3/TRBV12-4; clone_size: few
cdr3_aa: CAWSGGSDEQFF; cdr3_nt: TGTGCCTGGAGTGGGGGGAGCGATGAGCAGTTCTTC; d_call: -; j_call: TRBJ2-1; v_call: TRBV30; clone_size: once
cdr3_aa: CSVEFPGGEQYF; cdr3_nt: TGCAGCGTTGAATTTCCAGGGGGCGAGCAGTACTTC; d_call: TRBD1; j_call: TRBJ2-7; v_call: TRBV29-1; clone_size: once
cdr3_aa: CASSQGIGGHSYNEQFF; cdr3_nt: TGCGCCAGCAGCCAAGGAATCGGTGGGCACTCCTACAATGAGCAGTTCTTC; d_call: -; j_call: TRBJ2-1; v_call: TRBV4-1; clone_size: once
cdr3_aa: CAISESAWGYTF; cdr3_nt: TGTGCCATCAGTGAGTCGGCTTGGGGCTACACCTTC; d_call: -; j_call: TRBJ1-2; v_call: TRBV10-3; clone_size: -
cdr3_aa: CASSSTGGPYNEQFF; cdr3_nt: TGTGCCAGCAGCTCGACAGGGGGTCCCTACAATGAGCAGTTCTTC; d_call: TRBD1; j_call: TRBJ2-1; v_call: TRBV11-2; clone_size: few
cdr3_aa: CSASPGTYEQYF; cdr3_nt: TGCAGTGCTAGCCCAGGGACCTACGAGCAGTACTTC; d_call: -; j_call: TRBJ2-7; v_call: TRBV20-1; clone_size: -
cdr3_aa: CSAREVGVRHEQYF; cdr3_nt: TGCAGTGCTAGAGAGGTGGGAGTTCGCCACGAGCAGTACTTC; d_call: -; j_call: TRBJ2-7; v_call: TRBV20-1; clone_size: -
cdr3_aa: CSVEDKTSGIYNEQFF; cdr3_nt: TGCAGCGTTGAAGATAAAACTAGCGGGATCTACAATGAGCAGTTCTTC; d_call: TRBD2; j_call: TRBJ2-1; v_call: TRBV29-1; clone_size: -
cdr3_aa: CASSVAANTEAFF; cdr3_nt: TGTGCCAGCAGCGTAGCAGCGAACACTGAAGCTTTCTTT; d_call: -; j_call: TRBJ1-1; v_call: TRBV9; clone_size: -
cdr3_aa: CASSAGLELQETQYF; cdr3_nt: TGTGCCAGCAGTGCCGGACTAGAGCTTCAGGAGACCCAGTACTTC; d_call: TRBD2; j_call: TRBJ2-5; v_call: TRBV9; clone_size: -
cdr3_aa: CASRVAGGEEGTQYF; cdr3_nt: TGCGCCAGCAGAGTAGCGGGAGGAGAGGAAGGTACGCAGTATTTT; d_call: TRBD2; j_call: TRBJ2-3; v_call: TRBV4-1; clone_size: -
cdr3_aa: CASSQFVGVFTGELFF; cdr3_nt: TGCGCCAGCAGCCAGTTCGTTGGGGTATTTACCGGGGAGCTGTTTTTT; d_call: -; j_call: TRBJ2-2; v_call: TRBV4-1; clone_size: -
cdr3_aa: CASSSTGYGYTF; cdr3_nt: TGTGCCAGCAGTTCGACAGGGTATGGCTACACCTTC; d_call: TRBD1; j_call: TRBJ1-2; v_call: TRBV12-3/TRBV12-4; clone_size: once
cdr3_aa: CASSPGGGSSYEQYF; cdr3_nt: TGTGCCAGCAGCCCCGGGGGTGGAAGCTCCTACGAGCAGTACTTC; d_call: -; j_call: TRBJ2-7; v_call: TRBV13; clone_size: -
cdr3_aa: CASSTPRLAGFEQYF; cdr3_nt: TGTGCCAGCAGTACCCCGAGACTAGCGGGATTCGAGCAGTACTTC; d_call: TRBD2; j_call: TRBJ2-7; v_call: TRBV28; clone_size: -
cdr3_aa: CASSPPAGTYEQYF; cdr3_nt: TGTGCCAGCTCACCACCAGCGGGAACCTACGAGCAGTACTTC; d_call: TRBD2; j_call: TRBJ2-7; v_call: TRBV18; clone_size: -
cdr3_aa: CASSDPNTEAFF; cdr3_nt: TGTGCCAGCAGCGACCCGAACACTGAAGCTTTCTTT; d_call: -; j_call: TRBJ1-1; v_call: TRBV9; clone_size: -
cdr3_aa: CASSLVSSGGYEQYF; cdr3_nt: TGTGCCAGCAGCTTAGTATCCAGCGGGGGTTACGAGCAGTACTTC; d_call: TRBD2; j_call: TRBJ2-7; v_call: TRBV13; clone_size: -
cdr3_aa: CATSDPGAQETQYF; cdr3_nt: TGTGCCACCAGTGACCCTGGGGCCCAAGAGACCCAGTACTTC; d_call: -; j_call: TRBJ2-5; v_call: TRBV24-1; clone_size: once
cdr3_aa: CSVDHGNMNTEAFF; cdr3_nt: TGCAGCGTTGATCACGGGAACATGAACACTGAAGCTTTCTTT; d_call: -; j_call: TRBJ1-1; v_call: TRBV29-1; clone_size: -
cdr3_aa: CATSRDLGLAGLETQYF; cdr3_nt: TGTGCCACCAGCAGAGATCTGGGACTAGCGGGATTGGAGACCCAGTACTTC; d_call: TRBD2; j_call: TRBJ2-5; v_call: TRBV15; clone_size: -
cdr3_aa: CASSVEGRPTYNEQFF; cdr3_nt: TGTGCCAGCAGCGTAGAGGGGAGACCGACCTACAATGAGCAGTTCTTC; d_call: -; j_call: TRBJ2-1; v_call: TRBV9; clone_size: -
cdr3_aa: CASLQGNGYTF; cdr3_nt: TGTGCCAGCCTTCAGGGCAATGGCTACACCTTC; d_call: -; j_call: TRBJ1-2; v_call: TRBV19; clone_size: -
cdr3_aa: CASSLDRGAAKNIQYF; cdr3_nt: TGTGCCAGCAGCTTGGACCGCGGGGCGGCCAAAAACATTCAGTACTTC; d_call: -; j_call: TRBJ2-4; v_call: TRBV7-6; clone_size: -
cdr3_aa: CASTEAAGSDTQYF; cdr3_nt: TGTGCCAGCACCGAGGCGGCGGGGTCAGATACGCAGTATTTT; d_call: -; j_call: TRBJ2-3; v_call: TRBV12-3/TRBV12-4; clone_size: -
cdr3_aa: CSATAGGMNTEAFF; cdr3_nt: TGCAGTGCTACCGCGGGGGGCATGAACACTGAAGCTTTCTTT; d_call: -; j_call: TRBJ1-1; v_call: TRBV20-1; clone_size: -
cdr3_aa: CASTTSQYYGYTF; cdr3_nt: TGTGCCAGCACTACCAGCCAGTATTATGGCTACACCTTC; d_call: -; j_call: TRBJ1-2; v_call: TRBV28; clone_size: -
cdr3_aa: CASSFEYTAYGYTF; cdr3_nt: TGTGCCAGCAGCTTCGAATACACGGCGTATGGCTACACCTTC; d_call: -; j_call: TRBJ1-2; v_call: TRBV7-9; clone_size: -
cdr3_aa: CASSPGTAREQFF; cdr3_nt: TGTGCCAGCAGTCCTGGGACTGCTAGGGAGCAGTTCTTC; d_call: -; j_call: TRBJ2-1; v_call: TRBV6-5; clone_size: -
cdr3_aa: CASSYGPGPKGLDGPQHF; cdr3_nt: TGTGCCAGCAGTTACGGTCCGGGCCCAAAGGGCCTAGACGGCCCCCAGCATTTT; d_call: -; j_call: TRBJ1-5; v_call: TRBV6-5; clone_size: -
cdr3_aa: CASSQDPERTSGMGEQFF; cdr3_nt: TGTGCCAGCAGCCAAGACCCAGAACGGACTAGCGGGATGGGTGAGCAGTTCTTC; d_call: TRBD2; j_call: TRBJ2-1; v_call: TRBV4-2; clone_size: once
cdr3_aa: CASRGSSAEQYF; cdr3_nt: TGTGCCAGCAGGGGATCAAGTGCCGAGCAGTACTTC; d_call: -; j_call: TRBJ2-7; v_call: TRBV27; clone_size: -
cdr3_aa: CASSFVGGGTYNEQFF; cdr3_nt: TGTGCCAGCAGTTTCGTGGGGGGTGGAACCTACAATGAGCAGTTCTTC; d_call: -; j_call: TRBJ2-1; v_call: TRBV6-5; clone_size: once
cdr3_aa: CASSQGPVLEQFF; cdr3_nt: TGCGCCAGCAGCCAAGGACCCGTTTTGGAGCAGTTCTTC; d_call: -; j_call: TRBJ2-1; v_call: TRBV4-1; clone_size: -
cdr3_aa: CANSQGVWETQYF; cdr3_nt: TGTGCCAACTCACAGGGGGTCTGGGAGACCCAGTACTTC; d_call: TRBD1; j_call: TRBJ2-5; v_call: TRBV12-3/TRBV12-4; clone_size: -
cdr3_aa: CASSDLGDTQYF; cdr3_nt: TGTGCCAGCAGTGACCTTGGGGATACGCAGTATTTT; d_call: -; j_call: TRBJ2-3; v_call: TRBV27; clone_size: -
cdr3_aa: CSASFSYEQYF; cdr3_nt: TGCAGTGCTAGCTTTTCCTACGAGCAGTACTTC; d_call: -; j_call: TRBJ2-7; v_call: TRBV20-1; clone_size: -
cdr3_aa: CSAGTSGFIGDEQFF; cdr3_nt: TGCAGCGCAGGGACTAGCGGGTTTATTGGGGATGAGCAGTTCTTC; d_call: TRBD2; j_call: TRBJ2-1; v_call: TRBV29-1; clone_size: -
cdr3_aa: CASTQSASGGQETQYF; cdr3_nt: TGTGCCAGCACCCAGTCGGCTAGCGGGGGCCAAGAGACCCAGTACTTC; d_call: TRBD2; j_call: TRBJ2-5; v_call: TRBV7-6; clone_size: -
cdr3_aa: CASSLAQGLADEQYF; cdr3_nt: TGTGCCAGCAGCTTAGCGCAAGGACTAGCGGACGAGCAGTACTTC; d_call: TRBD2; j_call: TRBJ2-7; v_call: TRBV7-6; clone_size: once
cdr3_aa: CASLRGSRNQPQHF; cdr3_nt: TGTGCCAGCCTACGGGGCAGCCGCAATCAGCCCCAGCATTTT; d_call: -; j_call: TRBJ1-5; v_call: TRBV6-1; clone_size: -
cdr3_aa: CASSTHQGSYEQYF; cdr3_nt: TGTGCCAGCAGCACCCACCAGGGATCCTACGAGCAGTACTTC; d_call: -; j_call: TRBJ2-7; v_call: TRBV7-9; clone_size: -
cdr3_aa: CSAFRTSGRSTSYEQYF; cdr3_nt: TGCAGTGCTTTCAGGACTAGCGGGAGGTCGACGTCCTACGAGCAGTACTTC; d_call: TRBD2; j_call: TRBJ2-7; v_call: TRBV20-1; clone_size: -
cdr3_aa: CASSWSLAGEYEQFF; cdr3_nt: TGCGCCAGCAGCTGGTCACTAGCGGGAGAATATGAGCAGTTCTTC; d_call: TRBD2; j_call: TRBJ2-1; v_call: TRBV5-1; clone_size: -
cdr3_aa: CASRSGRPEAFF; cdr3_nt: TGTGCCAGTAGGTCGGGCAGGCCTGAAGCTTTCTTT; d_call: -; j_call: TRBJ1-1; v_call: TRBV19; clone_size: -
cdr3_aa: CASSLGTGSDEQFF; cdr3_nt: TGTGCCAGCAGTTTAGGGACAGGGAGCGATGAGCAGTTCTTC; d_call: TRBD1; j_call: TRBJ2-1; v_call: TRBV12-3/TRBV12-4; clone_size: -
cdr3_aa: CASSPTDSTDTQYF; cdr3_nt: TGTGCCAGCAGTCCGACAGATAGCACAGATACGCAGTATTTT; d_call: -; j_call: TRBJ2-3; v_call: TRBV6-5; clone_size: -
cdr3_aa: CASSYSTGELDEQFF; cdr3_nt: TGTGCCAGCAGTTACTCGACAGGGGAATTAGATGAGCAGTTCTTC; d_call: TRBD1; j_call: TRBJ2-1; v_call: TRBV6-5; clone_size: -
cdr3_aa: CASGVSDEQFF; cdr3_nt: TGTGCCAGCGGGGTTTCCGATGAGCAGTTCTTC; d_call: -; j_call: TRBJ2-1; v_call: TRBV25-1; clone_size: once
cdr3_aa: CASSEHTGGDTEAFF; cdr3_nt: TGTGCCAGCAGTGAACATACAGGGGGCGACACTGAAGCTTTCTTT; d_call: TRBD1; j_call: TRBJ1-1; v_call: TRBV25-1; clone_size: -